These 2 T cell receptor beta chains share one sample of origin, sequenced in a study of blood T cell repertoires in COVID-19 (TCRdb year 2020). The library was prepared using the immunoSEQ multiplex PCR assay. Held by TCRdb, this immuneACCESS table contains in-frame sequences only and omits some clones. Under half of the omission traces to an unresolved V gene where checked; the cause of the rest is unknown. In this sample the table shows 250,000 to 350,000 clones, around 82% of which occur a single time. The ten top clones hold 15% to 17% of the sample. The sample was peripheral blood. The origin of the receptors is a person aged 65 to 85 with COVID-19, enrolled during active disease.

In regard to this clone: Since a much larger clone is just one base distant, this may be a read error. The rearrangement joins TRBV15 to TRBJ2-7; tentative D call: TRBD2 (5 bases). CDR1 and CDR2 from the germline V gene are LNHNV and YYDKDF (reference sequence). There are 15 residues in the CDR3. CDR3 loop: CAASRGGLSSYEQYF. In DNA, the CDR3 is TGTGCCGCCAGCAGAGGAGGCCTCAGCTCCTACGAGCAGTACTTC.

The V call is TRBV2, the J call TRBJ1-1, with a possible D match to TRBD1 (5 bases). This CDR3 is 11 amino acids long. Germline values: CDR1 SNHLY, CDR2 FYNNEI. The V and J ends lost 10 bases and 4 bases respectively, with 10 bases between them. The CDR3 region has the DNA TGTGCCACCGACAGTTCCACTGAAGCTTTCTTT. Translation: CATDSSTEAFF.